The rows below give T cell receptor beta chains drawn from one sample of a study of blood T cell repertoires in COVID-19. TCRdb keeps only in-frame clones here, not all; method: immunoSEQ multiplex PCR. The repertoire holds 250,000 to 350,000 clones, with 85% to 90% as singletons. Material for sequencing was peripheral blood. These TCRs come from a woman aged 25 to 45 with COVID-19, enrolled during active disease. The CDR3 runs from the conserved cysteine through the conserved F or W. The order of the fields is clone size, CDR3 length, J gene, D gene, V gene, CDR3 protein, CDR3 DNA. A D gene is named only where the DNA matches it firmly. Part of the rows lack a size; the others show once, few, many or a class for expanded clones.

>NA|15|TRBJ2-1|NA|TRBV6-5
CASSYSTGTQSEQFF
TGTGCCAGCAGTTACTCGACCGGGACACAAAGTGAGCAGTTCTTC
>few|14|TRBJ2-1|NA|TRBV6-5
CASSYSAPTAVQFF
TGTGCCAGCAGTTACTCAGCCCCAACTGCGGTACAGTTCTTC
>NA|13|TRBJ1-2|TRBD1|TRBV19
CASSPDRVLGYTF
TGTGCCAGTAGCCCGGACAGGGTCCTAGGCTACACCTTC
>once|9|TRBJ1-1|NA|TRBV6-4
CAPRLTVVF
TGTGCCCCCAGGCTGACAGTGGTTTTT
>NA|14|TRBJ1-1|NA|TRBV5-6
CASSHQGSYTEAFF
TGTGCCAGCAGCCACCAGGGCTCCTACACTGAAGCTTTCTTT
>NA|16|TRBJ1-2|NA|TRBV28
CASSFTDRGFNYGYTF
TGTGCCAGCAGTTTTACGGACAGAGGATTTAACTATGGCTACACCTTC
>NA|15|TRBJ2-1|TRBD2|TRBV10-3
CAILERLAGGGEQFF
TGTGCCATCCTTGAACGTCTAGCGGGAGGGGGTGAGCAGTTCTTC
>NA|19|TRBJ2-1|TRBD2|TRBV7-6
CASSLLGTSGSSSYNEQFF
TGTGCCAGCAGCTTATTAGGGACTAGCGGGAGTAGCTCCTACAATGAGCAGTTCTTC
>NA|13|TRBJ1-4|NA|TRBV28
CASSSGTLLKLFF
TGTGCCAGCAGTTCGGGTACATTGTTAAAACTGTTTTTT
>NA|14|TRBJ1-1|NA|TRBV19
CASSTQQGHPEAFF
TGTGCCAGTAGTACCCAACAGGGCCATCCTGAAGCTTTCTTT
>NA|12|TRBJ1-2|NA|TRBV20-1
CSASGREDGYTF
TGCAGTGCTAGTGGCAGGGAGGATGGCTACACCTTC
>few|15|TRBJ1-4|TRBD1|TRBV7-8
CASSSFGQGREKLFF
TGTGCCAGCAGCTCCTTTGGACAGGGTAGAGAAAAACTGTTTTTT
>NA|14|TRBJ1-5|NA|TRBV2
CASSGQLSNQPQHF
TGTGCCAGCAGTGGACAGCTTAGCAATCAGCCCCAGCATTTT
>NA|15|TRBJ1-4|NA|TRBV7-2
CASSSLTDGGEKLFF
TGTGCCAGCAGCTCCCTGACAGACGGAGGGGAAAAACTGTTTTTT
>NA|13|TRBJ2-4|TRBD1|TRBV29-1
CSVLRTGVSIQYF
TGCAGCGTCCTCCGGACAGGGGTCAGCATTCAGTACTTC
>NA|15|TRBJ1-5|NA|TRBV28
CASSLTGNSNQPQHF
TGTGCCAGCAGTTTAACGGGGAATAGCAATCAGCCCCAGCATTTT
>NA|12|TRBJ2-3|NA|TRBV23-1
CASSPSTNTQYF
TGCGCCAGCAGTCCTTCCACAAATACGCAGTATTTT
>NA|13|TRBJ2-3|NA|TRBV2
CARTAGRTDTQYF
TGTGCCCGTACAGCGGGCCGCACAGATACGCAGTATTTT
>NA|15|TRBJ2-7|TRBD2|TRBV6-5
CASSYDPSGSYEQYF
TGTGCCAGCAGTTACGATCCTAGCGGGTCCTACGAGCAGTACTTC
>few|13|TRBJ2-7|NA|TRBV5-8
CASSLWRAGEQYF
TGTGCCAGCAGCTTGTGGAGGGCAGGAGAGCAGTACTTC
>NA|15|TRBJ1-6|NA|TRBV28
CASSGAQGSGSPLHF
TGTGCCAGCAGTGGGGCCCAGGGTTCGGGCTCACCCCTCCACTTT
>NA|15|TRBJ1-2|TRBD1|TRBV7-3
CASSRTSGGSYGYTF
TGTGCCAGCAGCCGCACCTCAGGGGGCAGCTATGGCTACACCTTC
>NA|16|TRBJ1-1|NA|TRBV5-8
CASSLEPGRTNTEAFF
TGTGCCAGCAGCTTGGAACCAGGGAGGACGAACACTGAAGCTTTCTTT
>NA|14|TRBJ2-7|TRBD1|TRBV5-4
CASSVPGQAHEQYF
TGTGCCAGCAGCGTTCCGGGACAGGCTCACGAGCAGTACTTC
>NA|13|TRBJ2-5|NA|TRBV12-3/TRBV12-4
CASSLEEGETQYF
TGTGCCAGCAGTTTAGAGGAGGGAGAGACCCAGTACTTC